One T cell receptor (beta chain) is described in this entry. The data derive from a study of beta chain features in type 1 diabetes. Trimming took 5 bases from V and 12 from J; bases not matched to a gene: 5. CDR1 ENHRY and CDR2 SYGVKD come from the germline V gene. CDR3 length: 12 amino acids. What was sequenced were expressed TCRB transcripts, since all of the isolated RNA had been reverse transcribed. Measured with immunoSEQ multiplex PCR; TCRdb has only the in-frame clones, and not every one. The data show 250,000 or so clones, 25% to 30% seen once. This chain joins TRBV10-3 and TRBJ2-1; the match to TRBD2 covers 9 bases. Sequenced input: central memory CD4+ T cells from blood. The source of this sequence is a man aged 25-45 years in good health. CDR3 sequence (DNA): TGTGCCATCAGTTTAGCGGGAGAGTCGCAGTTCTTC. It is translated as CAISLAGESQFF.